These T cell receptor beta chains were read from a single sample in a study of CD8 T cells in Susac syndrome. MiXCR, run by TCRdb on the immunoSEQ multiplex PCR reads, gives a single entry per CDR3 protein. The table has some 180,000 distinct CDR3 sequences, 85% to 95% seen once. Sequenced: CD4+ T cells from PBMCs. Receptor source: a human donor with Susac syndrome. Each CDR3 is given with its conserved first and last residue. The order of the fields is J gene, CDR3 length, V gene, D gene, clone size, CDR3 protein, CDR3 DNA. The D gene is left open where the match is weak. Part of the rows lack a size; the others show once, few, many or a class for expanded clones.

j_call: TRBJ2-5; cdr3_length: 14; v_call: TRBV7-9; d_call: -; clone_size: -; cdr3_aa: CASSLSLGGETQYF; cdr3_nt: TGTGCCAGCAGCTTGAGTCTAGGGGGAGAGACCCAGTACTTC
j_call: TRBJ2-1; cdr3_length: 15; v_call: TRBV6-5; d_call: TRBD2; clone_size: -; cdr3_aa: CASSYQRGGLYEQFF; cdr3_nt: TGTGCCAGCAGTTATCAGCGGGGGGGCCTATATGAGCAGTTCTTC
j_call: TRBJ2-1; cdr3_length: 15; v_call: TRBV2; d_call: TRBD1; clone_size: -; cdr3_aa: CASSRQGAGYNEQFF; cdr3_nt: TGTGCCAGCAGTCGACAGGGGGCGGGCTACAATGAGCAGTTCTTC
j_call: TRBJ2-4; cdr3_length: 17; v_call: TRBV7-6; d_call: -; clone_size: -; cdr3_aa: CASSLARGLSNKNIQYF; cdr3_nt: TGTGCCAGCAGCTTAGCGCGCGGGCTTTCAAACAAAAACATTCAGTACTTC
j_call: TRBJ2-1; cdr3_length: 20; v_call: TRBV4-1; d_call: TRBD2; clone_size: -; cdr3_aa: CASSQVSSGLAGGEGNEQFF; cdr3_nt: TGCGCCAGCAGCCAAGTTTCCTCGGGACTAGCGGGAGGTGAGGGGAATGAGCAGTTCTTC
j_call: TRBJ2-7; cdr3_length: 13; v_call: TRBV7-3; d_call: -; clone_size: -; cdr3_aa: CASSTGRSREQYF; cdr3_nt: TGTGCCAGCAGCACCGGACGTTCGAGGGAGCAGTACTTC
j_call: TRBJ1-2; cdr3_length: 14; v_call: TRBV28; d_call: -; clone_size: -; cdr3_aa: CASSFGRARVGYTF; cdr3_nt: TGTGCCAGCAGTTTCGGCAGGGCCCGCGTGGGCTACACCTTC
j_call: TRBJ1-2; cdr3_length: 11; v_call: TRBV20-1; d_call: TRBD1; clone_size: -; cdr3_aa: CKGQGFKGYTF; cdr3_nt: TGCAAGGGACAGGGCTTTAAGGGCTACACCTTC
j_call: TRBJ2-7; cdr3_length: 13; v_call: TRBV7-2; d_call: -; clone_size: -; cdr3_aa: CASSLGPDYEQYF; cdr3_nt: TGTGCCAGCAGCTTAGGACCGGACTACGAGCAGTACTTC
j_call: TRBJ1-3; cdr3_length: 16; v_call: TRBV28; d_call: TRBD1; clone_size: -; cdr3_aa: CASSPRTGLAGNTIYF; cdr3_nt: TGTGCCAGCAGTCCCCGGACAGGGCTGGCCGGAAACACCATATATTTT
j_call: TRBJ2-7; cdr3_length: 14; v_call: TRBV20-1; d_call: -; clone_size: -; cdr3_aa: CSARDTPPPYEQYF; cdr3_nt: TGCAGTGCTAGAGATACGCCACCCCCCTACGAGCAGTACTTC
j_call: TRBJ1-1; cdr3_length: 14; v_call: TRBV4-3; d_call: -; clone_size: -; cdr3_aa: CASSRQVNPIEAFF; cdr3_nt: TGCGCCAGCAGCCGACAGGTTAACCCCATTGAAGCTTTCTTT
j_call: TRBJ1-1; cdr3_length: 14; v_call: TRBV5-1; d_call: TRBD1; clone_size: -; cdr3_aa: CASSGGQGNTEAFF; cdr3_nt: TGCGCCAGCAGCGGGGGACAGGGGAACACTGAAGCTTTCTTT
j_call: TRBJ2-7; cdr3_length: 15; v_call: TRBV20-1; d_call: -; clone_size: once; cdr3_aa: CSARGGTEKAYEQYF; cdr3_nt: TGCAGTGCTAGAGGCGGGACGGAGAAGGCCTACGAGCAGTACTTC
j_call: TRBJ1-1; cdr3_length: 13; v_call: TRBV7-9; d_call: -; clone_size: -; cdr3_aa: CASSAGLDTEAFF; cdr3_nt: TGTGCCAGCAGCGCCGGGTTGGACACTGAAGCTTTCTTT
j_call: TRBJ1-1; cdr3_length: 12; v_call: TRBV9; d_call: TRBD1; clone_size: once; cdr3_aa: CASSVRQGEAFF; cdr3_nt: TGTGCCAGCAGCGTGCGACAGGGCGAAGCTTTCTTT
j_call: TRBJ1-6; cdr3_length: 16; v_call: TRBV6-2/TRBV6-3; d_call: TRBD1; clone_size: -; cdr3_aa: CASSYLPWTGRSPLHF; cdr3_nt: TGTGCCAGCAGTTACTTGCCATGGACAGGTCGGTCACCCCTCCACTTT
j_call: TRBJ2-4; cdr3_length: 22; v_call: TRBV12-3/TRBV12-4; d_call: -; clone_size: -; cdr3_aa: CASSFPGGGLVSGRRAKNIQYF; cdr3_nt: TGTGCCAGCAGCTTCCCTGGTGGCGGGTTAGTTAGCGGTCGACGAGCCAAAAACATTCAGTACTTC
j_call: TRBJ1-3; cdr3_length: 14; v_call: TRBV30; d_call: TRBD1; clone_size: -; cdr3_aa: CAWRQGLSGNTIYF; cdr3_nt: TGTGCCTGGCGACAGGGACTCTCTGGAAACACCATATATTTT
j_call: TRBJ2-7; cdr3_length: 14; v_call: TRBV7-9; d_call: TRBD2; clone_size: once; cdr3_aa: CASSFSGTSYEQYF; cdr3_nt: TGTGCCAGCAGCTTTAGCGGGACCTCCTACGAGCAGTACTTC
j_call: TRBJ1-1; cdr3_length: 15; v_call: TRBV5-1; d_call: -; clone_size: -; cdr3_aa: CASSREGVSNTEAFF; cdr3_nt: TGCGCCAGCAGCCGGGAGGGGGTCTCGAACACTGAAGCTTTCTTT
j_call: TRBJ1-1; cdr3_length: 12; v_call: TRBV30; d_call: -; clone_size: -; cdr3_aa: CAYHYEGTEAFF; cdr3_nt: TGTGCCTACCATTACGAGGGCACTGAAGCTTTCTTT
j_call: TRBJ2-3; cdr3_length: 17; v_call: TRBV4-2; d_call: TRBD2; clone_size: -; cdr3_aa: CASSHTSLAGGSDTQYF; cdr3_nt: TGTGCCAGCAGCCACACTAGTTTGGCGGGAGGGAGCGATACGCAGTATTTT
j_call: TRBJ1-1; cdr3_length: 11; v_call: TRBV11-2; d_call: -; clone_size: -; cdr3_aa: CASSFGQRAFF; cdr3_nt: TGTGCCAGCAGCTTTGGACAGCGGGCTTTCTTT
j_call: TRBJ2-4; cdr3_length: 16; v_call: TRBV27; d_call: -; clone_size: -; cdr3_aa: CASSLRAVLAKNIQYF; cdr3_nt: TGTGCCAGCAGTTTACGTGCGGTTCTAGCCAAAAACATTCAGTACTTC
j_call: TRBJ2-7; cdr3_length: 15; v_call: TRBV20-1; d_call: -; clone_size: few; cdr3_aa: CSAQSTGPLTYEQYF; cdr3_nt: TGCAGTGCGCAAAGCACAGGACCACTTACCTACGAGCAGTACTTC
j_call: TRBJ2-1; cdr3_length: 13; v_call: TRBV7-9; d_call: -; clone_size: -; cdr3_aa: CASSLNSPGEQFF; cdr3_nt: TGTGCCAGCAGCTTAAATTCCCCCGGTGAGCAGTTCTTC
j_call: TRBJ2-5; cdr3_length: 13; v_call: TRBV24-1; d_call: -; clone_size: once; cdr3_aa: CATSGMERETQYF; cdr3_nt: TGTGCCACCAGTGGGATGGAAAGAGAGACCCAGTACTTC
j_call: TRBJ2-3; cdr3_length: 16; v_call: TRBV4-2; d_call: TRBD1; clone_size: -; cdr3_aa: CASSLGDRGLTDTQYF; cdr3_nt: TGTGCCAGCAGCCTTGGGGACAGGGGGCTCACAGATACGCAGTATTTT
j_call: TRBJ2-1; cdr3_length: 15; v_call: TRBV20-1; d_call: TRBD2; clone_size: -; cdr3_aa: CSARDDLAGRGEQFF; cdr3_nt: TGCAGTGCTAGAGACGATTTAGCGGGGAGGGGTGAGCAGTTCTTC
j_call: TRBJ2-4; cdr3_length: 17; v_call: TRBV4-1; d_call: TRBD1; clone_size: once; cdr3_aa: CASSISGGRSAKNIQYF; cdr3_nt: TGCGCCAGCAGCATTTCAGGGGGCAGGTCGGCCAAAAACATTCAGTACTTC
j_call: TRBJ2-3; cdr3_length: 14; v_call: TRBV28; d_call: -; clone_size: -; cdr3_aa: CASTSLASTDTQYF; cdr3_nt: TGTGCCAGCACTTCACTAGCCAGCACAGATACGCAGTATTTT
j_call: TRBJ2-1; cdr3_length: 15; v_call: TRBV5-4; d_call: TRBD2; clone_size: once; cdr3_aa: CASSLGSGEANEQFF; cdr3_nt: TGTGCCAGCAGCTTGGGGAGCGGGGAAGCGAATGAGCAGTTCTTC
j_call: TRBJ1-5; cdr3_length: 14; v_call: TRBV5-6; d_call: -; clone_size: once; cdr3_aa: CASSLRGVKQPQHF; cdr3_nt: TGTGCCAGCAGCTTGAGGGGGGTAAAACAGCCCCAGCATTTT
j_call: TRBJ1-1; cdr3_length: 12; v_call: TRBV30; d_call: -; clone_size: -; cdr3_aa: CAWGSGGAEAFF; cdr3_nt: TGTGCCTGGGGTAGCGGGGGAGCTGAAGCTTTCTTT
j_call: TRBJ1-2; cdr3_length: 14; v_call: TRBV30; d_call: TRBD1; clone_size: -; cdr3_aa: CARGQGYGNYGYTF; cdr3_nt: TGTGCCCGAGGACAGGGGTATGGTAACTATGGCTACACCTTC
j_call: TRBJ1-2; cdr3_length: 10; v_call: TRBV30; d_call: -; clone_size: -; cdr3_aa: CAWRKGGYTF; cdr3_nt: TGTGCCTGGAGGAAGGGTGGCTACACCTTC
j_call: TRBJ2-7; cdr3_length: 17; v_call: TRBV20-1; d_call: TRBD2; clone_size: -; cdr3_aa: CSARSSQRDLPSYEQYF; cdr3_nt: TGCAGTGCTAGGTCCAGCCAGCGGGACCTTCCCTCCTACGAGCAGTACTTC
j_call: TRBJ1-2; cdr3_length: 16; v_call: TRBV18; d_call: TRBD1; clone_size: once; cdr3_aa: CASSPRQGASLYGYTF; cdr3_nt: TGTGCCAGCTCACCAAGACAGGGGGCGAGTTTGTATGGCTACACCTTC
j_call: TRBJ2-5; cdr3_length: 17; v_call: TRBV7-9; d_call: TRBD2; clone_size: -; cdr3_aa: CASSPGITSGAEETQYF; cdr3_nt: TGTGCCAGCAGCCCAGGCATCACTAGCGGGGCGGAAGAGACCCAGTACTTC
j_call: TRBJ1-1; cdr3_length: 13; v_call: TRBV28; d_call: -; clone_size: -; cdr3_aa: CASTDDRNTEAFF; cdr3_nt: TGTGCCAGCACCGACGACCGGAACACTGAAGCTTTCTTT
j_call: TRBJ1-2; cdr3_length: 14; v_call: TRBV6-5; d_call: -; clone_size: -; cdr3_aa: CASSYDSGNYGYTF; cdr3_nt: TGTGCCAGCAGTTACGACTCTGGAAACTATGGCTACACCTTC
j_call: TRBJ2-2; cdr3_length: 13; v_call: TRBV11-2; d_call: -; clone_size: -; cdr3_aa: CASSLWRTGELFF; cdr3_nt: TGTGCCAGCAGCCTTTGGAGAACCGGGGAGCTGTTTTTT
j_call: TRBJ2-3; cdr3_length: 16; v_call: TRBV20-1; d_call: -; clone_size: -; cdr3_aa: CSAIPRQVLSTDTQYF; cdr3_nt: TGCAGTGCTATCCCTCGACAGGTTCTTAGCACAGATACGCAGTATTTT